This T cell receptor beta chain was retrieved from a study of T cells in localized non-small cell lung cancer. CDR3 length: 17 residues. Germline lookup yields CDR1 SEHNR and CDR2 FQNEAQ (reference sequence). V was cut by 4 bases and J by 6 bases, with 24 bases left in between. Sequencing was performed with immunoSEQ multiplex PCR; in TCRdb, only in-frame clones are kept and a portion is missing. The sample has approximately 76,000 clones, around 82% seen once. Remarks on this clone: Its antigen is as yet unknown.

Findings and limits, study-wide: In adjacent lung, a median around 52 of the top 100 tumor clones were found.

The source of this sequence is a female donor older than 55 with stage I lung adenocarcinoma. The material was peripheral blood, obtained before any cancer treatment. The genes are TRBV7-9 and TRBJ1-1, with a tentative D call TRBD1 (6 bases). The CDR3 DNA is TGTGCCAGCAGCTCAGCAGGGGCCGGAGGAGGGCATCCTGAAGCTTTCTTT. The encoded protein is CASSSAGAGGGHPEAFF.